What follows are 28 T cell receptor delta chains derived from one specimen sequenced in a study of gamma-delta T cells after stem cell transplantation. TCRdb called clones from the RT-PCR reads again using CATT. The sample shows some 980 delta-chain clones, roughly an eighth of them seen only once. What was sequenced was gamma-delta T cells. All receptors derive from a human donor. It is not recorded whose cells these are; they may come from a transplant donor.

The sample holds a few counts of this clone. TCRdb's entry gives the protein of a much larger clone, which mismatches this DNA's translation at residue 17, likely from a read error; the protein reported here is translated from the DNA. This chain links TRDV1 with TRDJ1; 13 nucleotides line up with TRDD3. The length of the CDR3 is 21 residues. Germline CDR1 TSWWSYY, CDR2 QGS. This CDR3 reads CALGEAFPLYWGIRVTGKLIF. DNA of the CDR3: TGTGCTCTTGGGGAAGCCTTCCCACTTTACTGGGGGATACGCGTCACCGGTAAACTCATCTTT.

By sample share, this clone is medium-sized. The chain employs TRDV1 and TRDJ1; 13 nucleotides agree with TRDD3. This CDR3 is 23 amino acids long. Per the germline V gene, CDR1 is TSWWSYY and CDR2 is QGS. V was pared by 2 bases and J by 1 base, with 22 bases of the junction left unmatched. In DNA, the CDR3 is TGTGCTCTTGGGGAATCTCGCCGAATTCCTGTACTGGGGGATACGCGTACCACCGATAAACTCATCTTT. This gives the protein CALGESRRIPVLGDTRTTDKLIF.

In its sample, this clone ranks as medium-sized (0.01 to 0.1%). This sample includes further DNA sequences coding for the same CDR3. The genes are TRDV2 and TRDJ1; TRDD3 agrees at 8 bases. The germline V gene encodes CDR1 GEAIGNYY and CDR2 EKD. The J segment lost 0 bases and the V segment lost 0 bases, leaving 20 bases of the junction unmatched. CDR3 length: 21 residues. CDR3: CACDTSFPTGGRVAYTDKLIF. The CDR3, as DNA: TGTGCCTGTGACACCTCCTTCCCTACTGGGGGCAGAGTGGCGTACACCGATAAACTCATCTTT.

This clone is termed medium-sized (0.01 to 0.1%). The chain combines TRDV2 with TRDJ1; 8 nucleotides align to TRDD3. Germline V gene sequence: CDR1 GEAIGNYY, CDR2 EKD. V was clipped by 0 bases and J by 0 bases; unmatched bases: 5. The CDR3 consists of 16 residues. The CDR3 reads CACDTLGDSDTDKLIF. In DNA form, the CDR3 reads TGTGCCTGTGACACCCTGGGGGACAGCGACACCGATAAACTCATCTTT.

This clone was seen a handful of times. J is TRDJ1 and V is TRDV1; TRDD2 aligns across 8 bases. The length of the CDR3 is 20 residues. With V trimmed by 1 base and J by 7 bases, 23 bases remained unmatched. Germline CDR1 and CDR2: TSWWSYY and QGS. CDR3 protein: CALGEHAPTSYGYCLGKLIF. The CDR3 DNA reads as TGTGCTCTTGGGGAACATGCTCCCACTTCCTACGGGTACTGCCTTGGTAAACTCATCTTT.

To note about this clone: A far larger clone is one base from this, pointing to a likely read error. The chain couples TRDV1 to TRDJ2; 12 bases agree with TRDD3. Germline-derived CDR1 and CDR2 are TSWWSYY and QGS. J gave up 0 bases and V 2 bases, and 28 bases lay outside the gene matches. CDR3 length: 26 amino acids. CDR3 sequence: CALGELGPSYDNVLGDTSSLTAQLFF. The CDR3 DNA reads TGTGCTCTTGGGGAATTGGGTCCTTCCTACGACAACGTACTGGGGGATACTTCCTCTTTGACAGCACAACTCTTCTTT.

This clone was detected only a few times. With a far larger clone one base away, a read error is the likely cause. The chain couples TRDV1 to TRDJ1, with D possibly TRDD2 on 8 matching bases. Germline V gene sequence: CDR1 TSWWSYY, CDR2 QGS. The ends were cut back, 0 bases at V and 1 base at J, with 36 bases in the middle. The CDR3 sequence is 24 residues long. CDR3 in amino acids: CALGELKPPLPRTGEYWGTDKLIF. CDR3 sequence (DNA): TGTGCTCTTGGGGAACTTAAGCCCCCCCTTCCTAGGACTGGGGAATATTGGGGCACCGATAAACTCATCTTT.

This clone was counted between two and nine times. It may be a read error: a sequence one base away is much more abundant. The chain joins TRDV2 to TRDJ1, with 7 bases that match TRDD3. The germline V gene has CDR1 GEAIGNYY and CDR2 EKD. This CDR3 has 16 amino acids. CDR3 loop: CARDTVEWGDPDKLIF. The CDR3 DNA is TGTGCCCGTGACACCGTAGAGTGGGGGGATCCCGATAAACTCATCTTT.

The sample holds a few counts of this clone. The junction shows a germline mismatch at one end, possibly a read error. The rearrangement uses TRDV1 and TRDJ1; a weak D match, TRDD3 (5 bases). There are 19 residues in the CDR3. From germline, CDR1 is TSWWSYY and CDR2 QGS. In DNA, the CDR3 is TGTGCTCTTGAGGAAGGGGTGGGCTCACCGGGGACCAACACCGATAAACTCATCTTT. Translating gives CALEEGVGSPGTNTDKLIF.

Within the sample, this clone is medium-sized. The chain couples TRDV2 to TRDJ1; 10 positions agree with TRDD3. The germline CDR1 and CDR2 sequences are GEAIGNYY and EKD. Losses at the gene ends were 1 base for V and 2 bases for J; bases not matched to a gene: 15. The CDR3 runs 19 residues. As DNA, the CDR3 is TGTGCCTGTGACACGATCGAACCGGGGGATACGGGAGGGACCGATAAACTCATCTTT. It codes for CACDTIEPGDTGGTDKLIF.

This clone was counted between two and nine times. TCRdb lists the protein of a much larger clone for this DNA, which differs at residue 4, so this is likely a read error; the protein given here is translated from the DNA itself. The genes are TRDV2 and TRDJ1; D may be TRDD3 (5 bases). Germline CDR1 GEAIGNYY, CDR2 EKD. V lost 5 bases to trimming and J lost 0 bases, with 27 bases between them. The CDR3 loop spans 19 amino acids. The CDR3 loop reads CACVNLIGPGGEDTDKLIF. CDR3 coding DNA: TGTGCCTGTGTCAATCTAATTGGCCCGGGTGGGGAGGACACCGATAAACTCATCTTT.

Regarding this clone: Being one base from a much bigger clone, this may be a read error. The V and J genes are TRDV2 and TRDJ1; 8 bases are shared with TRDD3. V gave up 0 bases and J gave up 0 bases; unmatched junction bases: 29. Germline-derived CDR1 and CDR2 are GEAIGNYY and EKD. This CDR3 has 24 residues. The CDR3 DNA reads TGTGCCTGTGACACCGTATCCCCACCTCGTACTGGGGGCCCGCGTGCGTCCCACACCGATAAACTCATCTTT. It specifies CACDTVSPPRTGGPRASHTDKLIF.

This clone was detected a few times. One base separates it from a far larger clone, so it is likely a read error. The J gene is TRDJ1, the V gene TRDV3; tentatively, D is TRDD2 (5 bases). Trimming took 2 bases from V and 0 from J, leaving 25 bases between them. Per the germline V gene, CDR1 is TVYSNPD and CDR2 is GDNSRS (reference sequence). The CDR3 contains 18 residues. The CDR3 spells CAFRPTFTYLRYTDKLIF. The CDR3, as DNA: TGTGCCTTTCGACCCACCTTTACCTACTTACGGTACACCGATAAACTCATCTTT.

This clone qualifies as medium-sized. A far more abundant clone sits one base away, making this likely a read error. The rearrangement links TRDV1 to TRDJ1; perhaps TRDD3 as D (5 bases). V was pared by 6 bases and J by 7 bases, with 18 bases between. The CDR3 length is 14 residues. Germline V CDR1 and CDR2: TSWWSYY, QGS. CDR3 DNA sequence: TGTGCTCTTGGACGAGGGATCCCTCACCCTAAACTCATCTTT. Translated: CALGRGIPHPKLIF.

This clone was seen only a few times. This likely came from a read error, as a far larger clone is one base away. Because the CDR3's place on the DNA is in doubt, the DNA is left out and the CDR3 is given as listed by TCRdb. CDR3 region: CACDTVGQGTGDAYTDKLTF. The V and J genes are TRDV2 and TRDJ1; the DNA was not used to check the table's D call, TRDD3. The V gene's germline CDR1 is GEAIGNYY and CDR2 EKD. The CDR3 extends over 20 residues, inclusive of both ends.

As for this clone: This sequence is one base from a far larger clone and is likely a read error. The same CDR3 arises from other DNA sequences in this sample as well. For the CDR3, the DNA is TGTGCCTGTGACCCCGTACTGGGAATCGAGCCTGACACCGATAAGCTCATCTTT. Its translation is CACDPVLGIEPDTDKLIF. V gene TRDV2 combines with J gene TRDJ1, with D possibly being TRDD3 (6 bases). CDR1 is GEAIGNYY and CDR2 is EKD in the germline V gene. The CDR3 extends over 18 amino acids.

A few counts support this clone. The CDR3 nucleotides read TGTGCTCTTGGGGAAGCCAGTTGGGGCGGGTCATACTGGGGGATCGACTCCCAATTGTACACCGATAAACTCATCTTT. Amino acid sequence: CALGEASWGGSYWGIDSQLYTDKLIF. The chain has TRDV1 and TRDJ1; TRDD3 matches at 10 bases. CDR1 is TSWWSYY, CDR2 QGS, per germline. This CDR3 has 26 residues. V shed 2 bases and J 0 bases; nucleotides not matched to a gene: 33.

With regard to this clone: The sample holds other DNA sequences that translate to the same CDR3. This chain uses TRDV1 with TRDJ1; 9 nucleotides agree with TRDD3. The germline CDR1 and CDR2 sequences are TSWWSYY and QGS. Trimming at V came to 2 bases and at J to 0 bases, leaving 28 bases not matched to a gene. The CDR3 has 24 residues. The CDR3 reads CALGEFPTSGTVLGDLDYTDKLIF. CDR3 coding DNA: TGTGCTCTTGGGGAATTCCCCACTTCCGGAACCGTACTGGGGGACCTGGACTACACCGATAAACTCATCTTT.

Remarks on this clone: This likely stems from a read error, as it lies one base from a far larger clone. This rearrangement joins TRDV3 to TRDJ1, with D perhaps TRDD2 (5 bases). Germline CDR1 and CDR2: TVYSNPD and GDNSRS (reference sequence). Trimming shortened V by 2 bases and J by 0 bases, and 25 bases separated the two germline ends. CDR3 length: 18 amino acids. CDR3 amino acids: CAFRPAFTYLWYTDKLIF. The CDR3 DNA follows: TGTGCCTTTCGACCCGCCTTTACCTACTTATGGTACACCGATAAACTCATCTTT.

This clone qualifies as medium-sized (0.01 to 0.1%). The chain links TRDV1 to TRDJ1; tentatively, D is TRDD2 (6 bases). Germline loops: CDR1 TSWWSYY, CDR2 QGS. V was pared by 2 bases and J by 5 bases, with 27 bases between. This CDR3 comprises 19 residues. The CDR3 protein is CALGEALPLCTAFQDKLIF. In nucleotides, the CDR3 is TGTGCTCTTGGGGAAGCCCTTCCCCTTTGTACTGCTTTTCAAGATAAACTCATCTTT.

Turning to this clone: A far larger clone is off by one base, so a read error is likely. The chain uses TRDV3 and TRDJ1; D is possibly TRDD2 (5 bases). CDR3 size: 18 residues. V was clipped by 2 bases and J by 3 bases, with 28 bases between them. Germline CDR1 is TVYSNPD and CDR2 is GDNSRS (reference sequence). DNA for the CDR3: TGTGCCTTTCGACCCACCTTTACCTACTTATGGTACGCCGATAAACTCATCTTT. This codes for CAFRPTFTYLWYADKLIF.

This clone was seen a handful of times. It may be a read error: a sequence one base away is much more abundant. Here the CDR3 DNA reads TGTGCCTGTGACACCATGTCATCTCCGGGGGGAGCGGAGTACACCGATAAACTCATCTTT. Translation: CACDTMSSPGGAEYTDKLIF. The V and J genes are TRDV2 and TRDJ1, with a weak D call TRDD3 (6 bases). The germline CDR1 and CDR2 sequences are GEAIGNYY and EKD. V dropped 0 bases and J dropped 0 bases, with 25 bases sitting between them. CDR3 length: 20 amino acids.

Judged by abundance, this clone is medium-sized. This chain uses TRDV2 with TRDJ3, with D possibly being TRDD3 (5 bases). Per germline, CDR1 GEAIGNYY and CDR2 EKD. Deletions cut 0 bases from V and 1 base from J, with 12 bases between. CDR3 length equals 18 residues. CDR3 nucleotides: TGTGCCTGTGACACCGTAGGGGGCCAATCCTGGGACACCCGACAGATGTTTTTC. Protein sequence: CACDTVGGQSWDTRQMFF.

This clone is labeled as medium-sized. A far larger clone differs by one base, so this is likely a read error. At the DNA level, this CDR3 is encoded by other sequences in the same sample as well. J is TRDJ1 and V is TRDV3; 7 bases match TRDD3. Germline assignment: CDR1 TVYSNPD and CDR2 GDNSRS (reference sequence). This CDR3 spans 14 amino acids. The CDR3 sequence is CAFSGDNHTDKLIF. The CDR3 DNA is TGTGCCTTTAGTGGGGATAACCACACTGATAAACTCATCTTT.

There are a few counts of this clone. It differs at one base from a far larger clone, so likely a read error. The sample contains more than one DNA sequence encoding this CDR3. This chain uses TRDV2 with TRDJ1, with 9 nucleotides matching TRDD3. The germline gives CDR1 GEAIGNYY, CDR2 EKD. With V trimmed by 0 bases and J by 2 bases, 15 bases remained unmatched. CDR3 size: 19 residues. CDR3 sequence (DNA): TGTGCCTGTGACACCATAACCGGAGGACTGGGGGACGAAACCGATAAACTCATCTTT. Protein sequence: CACDTITGGLGDETDKLIF.

A few counts support this clone. This likely stems from a read error, as it lies one base from a far larger clone. The same CDR3 arises from other DNA sequences in this sample as well. The chain links TRDV1 to TRDJ1; 13 nucleotides agree with TRDD3. Trimming took 2 bases from V and 1 from J; bases not matched to a gene: 16. This CDR3 comprises 21 residues. CDR1 is TSWWSYY and CDR2 is QGS in the germline V gene. CDR3 nucleotides: TGTGCTCTTGGGGAAGCCTTCCCACTATACTGGGGGATACGCGTCACCGATAAACTCATCTTT. Protein product: CALGEAFPLYWGIRVTDKLIF.

Remarks on this clone: This sample includes further DNA sequences coding for the same CDR3. This chain links TRDV2 with TRDJ1; weak D call: TRDD3 (6 bases). The germline V gene encodes CDR1 GEAIGNYY and CDR2 EKD. The V end lost 3 bases, the J end lost 0 bases, and 16 bases lay between the germline ends. This CDR3 has 16 residues. CDR3 nucleotide sequence: TGTGCCTGTGACGACGTACTAGGGGATGACACCGATAAACTCATCTTT. Amino acid sequence: CACDDVLGDDTDKLIF.

This clone counts as medium-sized. The chain links TRDV2 to TRDJ1, with 13 nucleotides matching TRDD3. The J segment lost 1 base and the V segment lost 3 bases, leaving 7 bases of the junction unmatched. The CDR3 spans 17 residues. The germline CDR1 and CDR2 sequences are GEAIGNYY and EKD. The CDR3 loop reads CACDELLGDTLTDKLIF. Written as DNA, the CDR3 is TGTGCCTGTGACGAATTACTGGGGGATACGCTCACCGATAAACTCATCTTT.